The sample holds one count of the clone carrying this T cell receptor beta chain. This sample was taken from a study of blood T cell repertoires in COVID-19. In the study overall: Acute and convalescent COVID-19 specimens originated in the United States, Italy and Spain. The cDNA or gDNA used as material had been derived from T cells, B-cell-depleted T cells, or PBMCs.

The CDR3 loop spans 12 amino acids. The germline CDR1 and CDR2 sequences are MNHEY and SVGAGI. The V gene end was trimmed by 5 bases and the J gene end by 8 bases; junction bases not matched to a gene: 3. As handled by the study authors: From reference gene primer amplification, estimates of nucleated cell counts were derived. Some clones are missing from TCRdb's copy, which holds only in-frame ones; the method was immunoSEQ multiplex PCR. From that table come the V and J calls and clone size; the DNA was used to work out D and trimming. The table records hundreds of thousands of clones, approximately 84% of them present only once.

This TCR came from a human donor in a cohort sampled during active COVID-19. The chain links TRBV6-5 to TRBJ1-2; 9 bases are shared with TRBD1. Sample: peripheral blood. The CDR3 DNA reads TGTGCCAGCAGTCCGGGGACAGGGGGCTACACCTTC. It translates to CASSPGTGGYTF.